A selection of T cell receptor beta chains follows, all from one sample in a study of T cell changes during pregnancy in multiple sclerosis. TCRdb keeps only in-frame clones here, not all; method: immunoSEQ multiplex PCR. The sample yields around 35,000 clones, 90% seen once. Specimen: CD8+ T cells from peripheral blood mononuclear cells, collected before pregnancy. These receptors all stem from a female donor with multiple sclerosis, enrolled in a pregnancy study. The CDR3 runs from the conserved cysteine through the conserved F or W. The D gene is left open where the match is weak. Some rows have no size entry. The others give once, few or many, or a class for an expanded clone.

CDR3nt	CDR3aa	len	v_gene	j_gene	d_gene	abundance
TGTGCCAGCAGCCTCTACGAGCAGTACTTC	CASSLYEQYF	10	TRBV27	TRBJ2-7	.	once
TGCGCCAGCAGCTTGGGGCTAGCGGGAGGGCCCTACGAGCAGTACTTC	CASSLGLAGGPYEQYF	16	TRBV5-1	TRBJ2-7	TRBD2	.
TGTGCCAGCAGCTCCCCCCGTGTAGCGGGGATAAACAATGAGCAGTTCTTC	CASSSPRVAGINNEQFF	17	TRBV7-3	TRBJ2-1	TRBD2	.
TGTGCCAGCAGTTTCGTTAATGAGCAGTTCTTC	CASSFVNEQFF	11	TRBV27	TRBJ2-1	.	.
TGTGCCAGCAGTTACGGACAGGGACTAAATCAGCCCCAGCATTTT	CASSYGQGLNQPQHF	15	TRBV6-5	TRBJ1-5	TRBD1	once
TGTGCCAGCAGCTTGGAGCCAGGGGAATCCTACGAGCAGTACTTC	CASSLEPGESYEQYF	15	TRBV5-4	TRBJ2-7	.	.
TGTGCCAGCAGCTTCCTCCAGGGGCAGGGGTATGGCTACACCTTC	CASSFLQGQGYGYTF	15	TRBV5-6	TRBJ1-2	.	.
TGTGCCAGTAGTATATTTTACACGGCAGGGGAAAGAATGGGTGAGGATGGCTACACCTTC	CASSIFYTAGERMGEDGYTF	20	TRBV19	TRBJ1-2	.	.
TGTGCCAGTAGCCTACTAGCGACCGACTACAATGAGCAGTTCTTC	CASSLLATDYNEQFF	15	TRBV19	TRBJ2-1	TRBD2	.
TGTGCCAGCAGTTACGCGGCTTACAATGAGCAGTTCTTC	CASSYAAYNEQFF	13	TRBV6-5	TRBJ2-1	.	.
TGTGCTGAACAGGGTTACTATGGCTACACCTTC	CAEQGYYGYTF	11	TRBV12-5	TRBJ1-2	.	.
TGTGCCAGCAGCAAGTGGCCTCGGGGTGGGATGGGCTACACCTTC	CASSKWPRGGMGYTF	15	TRBV21-1	TRBJ1-2	.	.
TGTGCCAGCAGTGAATGGGGACAGGGATATATTGAGCAGTTCTTC	CASSEWGQGYIEQFF	15	TRBV2	TRBJ2-1	TRBD1	.
TGTGCCAGCAGTTATACAAATCAGCCCCAGCATTTT	CASSYTNQPQHF	12	TRBV7-8	TRBJ1-5	.	.
TGTGCCAGCAAGCGCGGGTCCTCCTACAATGAGCAGTTCTTC	CASKRGSSYNEQFF	14	TRBV27	TRBJ2-1	.	.
TGTGCCAGTAGTATGGGGTCGGGGGATTACAATGAGCAGTTCTTC	CASSMGSGDYNEQFF	15	TRBV19	TRBJ2-1	.	medium-sized
TGTGCCAGCAGAATGGGGACAGCCGCCGGGGAGCTGTTTTTT	CASRMGTAAGELFF	14	TRBV5-4	TRBJ2-2	TRBD1	few
TGTGCCAGCAGCGGCGAACTAGCGGGAGGATTTAATGAGCAGTTCTTC	CASSGELAGGFNEQFF	16	TRBV7-8	TRBJ2-1	TRBD2	once
TGCGCCAGCAGCCAAGATGCCCCCTTTGGGAGCTCTGGAAACACCATATATTTT	CASSQDAPFGSSGNTIYF	18	TRBV4-3	TRBJ1-3	.	.
TGCGCCAGCAGCTCCCCTGAAGCAGGAAACACCATATATTTT	CASSSPEAGNTIYF	14	TRBV5-1	TRBJ1-3	.	.
TGTGCCTGGAGTCCCGGGACAGCAACCTACAATGAGCAGTTCTTC	CAWSPGTATYNEQFF	15	TRBV30	TRBJ2-1	TRBD1	.
TGTGCCAGTAGTCGGTACGGGGGGAACTATGGCTACACCTTC	CASSRYGGNYGYTF	14	TRBV19	TRBJ1-2	.	.
TGTGCCAGCAGCCAATCGGGACAGGTCAATCAGCCCCAGCATTTT	CASSQSGQVNQPQHF	15	TRBV16	TRBJ1-5	TRBD1	.
TGTGCCAGCAGCTCCGTCCGGACTAGCGGGGATGTATATACGCAGTATTTT	CASSSVRTSGDVYTQYF	17	TRBV7-9	TRBJ2-3	TRBD2	.
TGTGCCAGTAGTGTTTGGACAGGGGGTGTGGACGAGCAGTACTTC	CASSVWTGGVDEQYF	15	TRBV19	TRBJ2-7	TRBD1	.
TGCGCCAGCAGCGAGAGTTACTCCTACGAGCAGTACTTC	CASSESYSYEQYF	13	TRBV5-1	TRBJ2-7	.	once
TGTGCCAGCAGCTTAGCATCTAGCGACAATGAGCAGTTCTTC	CASSLASSDNEQFF	14	TRBV11-2	TRBJ2-1	.	.
TGTGCCTGGAGCCGCCTCGGGACTAGCGGGAACGATGAGCAGTTCTTC	CAWSRLGTSGNDEQFF	16	TRBV30	TRBJ2-1	TRBD2	.
TGTGCCAGCAGCGTAGAAACAGGGGGTATCTACGAGCAGTACTTC	CASSVETGGIYEQYF	15	TRBV9	TRBJ2-7	TRBD1	.
TGCAGCGTTGACGTGGGAAACACCATATATTTT	CSVDVGNTIYF	11	TRBV29-1	TRBJ1-3	.	.
TGTGCCAGCAGCTTACCCCCATTGGGAGGGAATCCCTACGAGCAGTACTTC	CASSLPPLGGNPYEQYF	17	TRBV5-5	TRBJ2-7	TRBD2	.
TGTGCCAGCAGCTTAGATAGCCAGGGGTATGGCTACACCTTC	CASSLDSQGYGYTF	14	TRBV11-3	TRBJ1-2	.	.
TGTGCCAGCAGTTTCACAGGGTCCAGCTCCTACGAGCAGTACTTC	CASSFTGSSSYEQYF	15	TRBV27	TRBJ2-7	.	.
TGTGCCAGCAGCTTGAAAGAGTTGAACTATGGCTACACCTTC	CASSLKELNYGYTF	14	TRBV5-6	TRBJ1-2	.	.
TGTGCCAGTAATTCCCAGGTATCCCAGCCCCAGCATTTT	CASNSQVSQPQHF	13	TRBV19	TRBJ1-5	.	many
TGCGCCAGCAGCCAACTGGACAGGGAGTACACTGAAGCTTTCTTT	CASSQLDREYTEAFF	15	TRBV4-1	TRBJ1-1	TRBD1	.
TGTGCCTGGAGTGTCAGGGCCACAAATATTCAAAAACTGTTTTTT	CAWSVRATNIQKLFF	15	TRBV30	TRBJ1-4	.	.
TGTGCCAGCAGTGAAAGGCAGGGCACCGGGGAGCTGTTTTTT	CASSERQGTGELFF	14	TRBV6-4	TRBJ2-2	.	.
TGTGCCATTCGGATCGGGGATGGCTACACCTTC	CAIRIGDGYTF	11	TRBV10-3	TRBJ1-2	.	.
TGCAGTGCTAGAGTCTCGGGAGAGCAGTACTTC	CSARVSGEQYF	11	TRBV20-1	TRBJ2-7	.	.
TGTGCCAGCAGTGGAGGGGGCTACTCCTATAATTCACCCCTCCACTTT	CASSGGGYSYNSPLHF	16	TRBV6-1	TRBJ1-6	TRBD1	.
TGTGCCAGCAGTTACGGGACAGGGACTAGCTCCTACGAGCAGTACTTC	CASSYGTGTSSYEQYF	16	TRBV6-5	TRBJ2-7	.	.
TGTGCCAGCAGCGCGGGGACAGGGATGAACACTGAAGCTTTCTTT	CASSAGTGMNTEAFF	15	TRBV9	TRBJ1-1	TRBD1	.
TGTGCCAGCAGCTGGGCCCAGGGAGGGGATACGCAGTATTTT	CASSWAQGGDTQYF	14	TRBV7-9	TRBJ2-3	TRBD2	.
TGCGCCAGCAGTGAAATAGCGGAAAGAGATACGCAGTATTTT	CASSEIAERDTQYF	14	TRBV10-1	TRBJ2-3	.	once
TGTGCCAGCTCACCGGGACTCTCCTACGAGCAGTACTTC	CASSPGLSYEQYF	13	TRBV18	TRBJ2-7	.	.
TGTGCCAGCAGCCAAAGACAGGATACGAACACCGGGGAGCTGTTTTTT	CASSQRQDTNTGELFF	16	TRBV14	TRBJ2-2	.	.
TGTGCCAGCAGCTTGGACATTCCCAATCCACCCCCTAGTCAGCCCCAGCATTTT	CASSLDIPNPPPSQPQHF	18	TRBV5-6	TRBJ1-5	.	once